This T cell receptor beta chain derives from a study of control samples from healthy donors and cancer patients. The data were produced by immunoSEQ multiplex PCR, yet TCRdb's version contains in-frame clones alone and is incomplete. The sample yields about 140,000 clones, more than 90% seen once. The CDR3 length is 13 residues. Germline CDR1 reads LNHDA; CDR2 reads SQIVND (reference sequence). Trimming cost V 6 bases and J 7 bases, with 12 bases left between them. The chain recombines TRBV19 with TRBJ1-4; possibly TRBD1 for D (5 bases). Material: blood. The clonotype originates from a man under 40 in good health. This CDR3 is CASRTGGGEKLFF. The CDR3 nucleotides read TGTGCCAGTAGGACCGGGGGAGGTGAAAAACTGTTTTTT.